The text below deals with one TCR beta chain. The clone's antigen remains unknown. No base quality information exists; no much larger clone differs at one position. These data come from a study of T cell responses to AZD1222 COVID-19 vaccine (dated by TCRdb to 2020 to 2023). As for the study more broadly: AZD1222 recipients whose second dose came at about 4 weeks and those whose second dose came at about 12 weeks were combined into one group, since spike-specific TCR depth and breadth did not differ between the two schedules. A total of under 250 trial participants underwent TCR sequencing, of whom about 210 had received two doses of AZD1222 and 26 had received two doses of the MenACWY control vaccine. Trial participants were enrolled into age subgroups of 18-55, 56-69 and 70-plus years, which contained around 150, 28 and 57 TCR-sequenced participants, respectively.

The CDR3 regions of human TCRbeta chains were subjected to immunosequencing. In the authors' own workflow: Repertoire TCRs were checked for matches against a reference library of SARS-CoV-2-specific TCRs that had been generated using the MIRA antigen-specificity platform. Breadth was defined as the fraction of unique TCRs that were SARS-CoV-2-associated, and depth was defined as the fraction of total T cells that were SARS-CoV-2-associated. Each spike-specific TCR was assigned to its reactive spike region and to a CD4 or CD8 class using the MIRA data. Log10-transformed breadth and depth values were compared by one-way ANOVA with Sidak's multiple comparisons tests. Entries here come from immuneACCESS through TCRdb and include only in-frame sequences with V and J called. Some clones fail to appear in such tables; in the studies checked, an unresolved V gene covers under half of the shortfall, and the cause of the remainder is unknown. D and trimming come from the DNA, and the V and J calls and clone size come from that table. The sample table contains some 92,000 clones; only one count was recorded for roughly nine tenths of them. The ten largest clonotypes hold 6.5% to 8.5% of the sample.

What this sample's time point label stands for: baseline before first vaccination. Vaccinee samples were obtained from the UK trials COV001 and COV002, which included a single-blind randomized controlled phase 2/3 trial of AZD1222 (ChAdOx1 nCoV-19) in healthy adults. For TCRbeta chain sequencing, PBMC samples were collected from trial participants at day 0 and at day 28 after the second dose. Based on the germline V gene, the CDR1 and CDR2 sequences are SQVTM and ANQGSEA. V and J lose 6 bases and 1 base, and a span of 8 bases separates them. The CDR3 sequence holds 12 residues, the cysteine and phenylalanine included. The DNA shown is the 36-base CDR3, in frame from base 1. What the study reported, not specific to this receptor: The 56-69-year group was small, and its depth increase did not reach significance, likely because of low power. Conclusions about previously exposed vaccinees are limited because only five to seven AZD1222 recipients were SARS-CoV-2 seropositive at baseline. Most participants were white British and females outnumbered males, and the authors suggested that clonal diversity may have been underestimated. Nearly half of unique spike-specific TCRs reportedly recognized epitopes outside regions mutated in the B.1.351 and B.1.1.7 variants. No day 14 peak-response samples were available, so repertoires were characterized only after the peak T cell response. Spike-specific TCR breadth and depth rose significantly after two AZD1222 doses compared with day 0 and with MenACWY recipients. Vaccine-associated CD4 TCRs spanned the whole spike protein, with dominant responses in regions 160-218 and 743-854.

Sequencing used peripheral blood, obtained on day 0 of AZD1222 vaccination. This sequence originates from an adult in good health. This chain is built from TRBV29-1 and TRBJ2-3; no D gene call is confident. The DNA sequence is TGCAGCGTCACCACGGGCACAGATACGCAGTATTTT. This gives the protein CSVTTGTDTQYF.